The T cell receptor beta chain under discussion was sequenced for a study of blood T cells in healthy people across ages. Overall study context: Using template switching, researchers captured about one barcoded beta molecule for each two T cells.

Findings and limits, study-wide: A roughly linear age-dependent decrease characterized TCR beta diversity per million T cells. Long-lived and aged donors differed, with more naive CD4+ cells and higher diversity in the long-lived.

For the second PCR, which ran for about 6 to 12 cycles, a sample-barcoded 5' primer and a J-beta primer mix were used. Every molecule of cDNA carried a tag from a template-switch adaptor with 12 random nucleotides. TCRdb re-derived calls from the 5' RACE reads in MiXCR, one entry per CDR3 protein. Of hundreds of thousands of distinct CDR3 sequences listed, around 41% are singletons. The germline CDR1 and CDR2 sequences are LGHNA and YSLEER. CDR3 length: 15 amino acids. V lost 1 base and J lost 0, with 10 bases in between. In regard to this clonotype: What it recognizes is unknown.

The TCR sequence derives from a man aged 80 or over in good health. Sequenced: blood. The rearrangement links TRBV4-3 to TRBJ2-7; D unclear. The CDR3 sequence is CASSQVSDRSYEQYF. CDR3 bases: TGCGCCAGCAGCCAAGTTTCGGACCGCTCCTACGAGCAGTACTTC.